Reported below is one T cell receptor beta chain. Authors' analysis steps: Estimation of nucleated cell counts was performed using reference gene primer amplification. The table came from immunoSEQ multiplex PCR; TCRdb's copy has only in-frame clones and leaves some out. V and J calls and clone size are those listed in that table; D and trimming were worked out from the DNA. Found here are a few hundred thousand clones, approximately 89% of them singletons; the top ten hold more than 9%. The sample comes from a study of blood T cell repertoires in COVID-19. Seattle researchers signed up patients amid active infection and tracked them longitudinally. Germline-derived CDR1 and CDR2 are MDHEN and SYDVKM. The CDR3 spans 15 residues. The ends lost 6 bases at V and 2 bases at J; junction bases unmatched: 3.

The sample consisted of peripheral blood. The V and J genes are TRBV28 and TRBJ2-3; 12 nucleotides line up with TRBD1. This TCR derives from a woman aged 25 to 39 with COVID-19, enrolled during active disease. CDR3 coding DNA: TGTGCCAGCAGGGGACAGGGGGCAAACACAGATACGCAGTATTTT. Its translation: CASRGQGANTDTQYF. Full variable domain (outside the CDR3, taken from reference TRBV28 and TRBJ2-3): DVKVTQSSRYLVKRTGEKVFLECVQDMDHENMFWYRQDPGLGLRLIYFSYDVKMKEKGDIPEGYSVSREKKERFSLILESASTNQTSMYLCASRGQGANTDTQYFGPGTRLTVL.